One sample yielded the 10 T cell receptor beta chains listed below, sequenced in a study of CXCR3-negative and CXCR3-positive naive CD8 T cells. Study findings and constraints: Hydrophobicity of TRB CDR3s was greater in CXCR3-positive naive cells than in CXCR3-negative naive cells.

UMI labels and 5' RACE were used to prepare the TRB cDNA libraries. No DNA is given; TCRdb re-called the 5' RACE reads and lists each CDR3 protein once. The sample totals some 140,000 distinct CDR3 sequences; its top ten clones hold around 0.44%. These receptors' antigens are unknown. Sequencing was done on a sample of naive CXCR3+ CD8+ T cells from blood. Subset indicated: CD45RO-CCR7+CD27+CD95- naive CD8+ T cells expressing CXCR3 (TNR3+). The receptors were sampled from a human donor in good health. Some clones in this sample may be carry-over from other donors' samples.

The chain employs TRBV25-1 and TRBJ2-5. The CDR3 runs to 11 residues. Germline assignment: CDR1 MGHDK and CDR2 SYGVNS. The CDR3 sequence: CASLKGETQYF. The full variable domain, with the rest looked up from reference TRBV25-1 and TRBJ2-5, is EADIYQTPRYLVIGTGKKITLECSQTMGHDKMYWYQQDPGMELHLIHYSYGVNSTEKGDLSSESTVSRIRTEHFPLTLESARPSHTSQYLCASLKGETQYFGPGTRLLVL.

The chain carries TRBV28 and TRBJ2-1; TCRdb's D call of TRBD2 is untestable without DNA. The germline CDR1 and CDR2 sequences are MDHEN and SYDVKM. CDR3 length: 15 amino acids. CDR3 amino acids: CASTTGLGYYNEQFF.

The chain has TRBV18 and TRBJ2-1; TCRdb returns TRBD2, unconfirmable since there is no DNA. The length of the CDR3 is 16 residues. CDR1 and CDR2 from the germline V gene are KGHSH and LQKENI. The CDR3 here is CASSTTTPSGVHEQFF.

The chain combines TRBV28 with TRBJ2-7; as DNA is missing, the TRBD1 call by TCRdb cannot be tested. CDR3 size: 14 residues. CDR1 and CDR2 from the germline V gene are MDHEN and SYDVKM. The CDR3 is CASSLVAGGYEQYF.

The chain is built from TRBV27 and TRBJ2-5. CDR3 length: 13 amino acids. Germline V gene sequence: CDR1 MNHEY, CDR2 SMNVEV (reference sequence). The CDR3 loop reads CASSLNYKETQYF.

The CDR3 loop is CASSLEGRLQGYF. The rearrangement joins TRBV5-1 to TRBJ2-7. The CDR3 covers 13 residues. In germline, CDR1 is SGHRS, CDR2 YFSETQ.

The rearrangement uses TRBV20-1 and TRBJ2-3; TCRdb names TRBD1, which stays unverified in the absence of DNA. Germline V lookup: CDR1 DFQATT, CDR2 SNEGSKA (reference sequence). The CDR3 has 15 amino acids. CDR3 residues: CSARSPAYGPDTQYF.

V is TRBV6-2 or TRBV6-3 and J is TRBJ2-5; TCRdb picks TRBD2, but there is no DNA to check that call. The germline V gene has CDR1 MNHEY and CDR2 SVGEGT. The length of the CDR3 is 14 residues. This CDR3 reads CASSQTSEQETQYF.

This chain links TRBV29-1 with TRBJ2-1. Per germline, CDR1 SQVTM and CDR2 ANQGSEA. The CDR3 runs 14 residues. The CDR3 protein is CSVEPETSYNEQFF.

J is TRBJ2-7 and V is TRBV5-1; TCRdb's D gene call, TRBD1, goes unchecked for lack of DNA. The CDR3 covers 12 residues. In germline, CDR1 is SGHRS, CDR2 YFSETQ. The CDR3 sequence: CASTLQGYEQYF.